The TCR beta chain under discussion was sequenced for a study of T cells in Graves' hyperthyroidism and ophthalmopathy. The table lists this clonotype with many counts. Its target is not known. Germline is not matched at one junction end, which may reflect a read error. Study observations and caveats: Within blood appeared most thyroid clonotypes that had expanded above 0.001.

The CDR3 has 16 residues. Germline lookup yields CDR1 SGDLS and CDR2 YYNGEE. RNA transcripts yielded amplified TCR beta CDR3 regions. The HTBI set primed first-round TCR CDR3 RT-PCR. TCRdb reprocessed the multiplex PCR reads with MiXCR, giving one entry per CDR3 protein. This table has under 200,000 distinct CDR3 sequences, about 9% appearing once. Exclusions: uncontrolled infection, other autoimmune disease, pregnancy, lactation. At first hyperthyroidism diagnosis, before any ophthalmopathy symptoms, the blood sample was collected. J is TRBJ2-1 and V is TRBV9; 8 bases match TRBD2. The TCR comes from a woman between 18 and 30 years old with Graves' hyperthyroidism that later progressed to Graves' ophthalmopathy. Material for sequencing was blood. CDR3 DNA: TGTGCCAGCAGCGCCCTTAGCGGGAATCCCTACGATGAGCAGTTCTTC. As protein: CASSALSGNPYDEQFF.